This T cell receptor beta chain was recorded in a study of T-cell memory formation after mild COVID-19. Trimming stripped 3 bases from V and 3 bases from J, with 8 bases between. This CDR3 is built from 14 residues. Germline V gives CDR1 KGHDR, CDR2 SFDVKD. MiXCR was run by TCRdb on the 5' RACE reads, yielding one entry per CDR3 protein. The table has approximately 350,000 distinct CDR3 sequences, around 28% seen once. The chain joins TRBV24-1 to TRBJ2-1, with D possibly matching TRBD2 (6 bases). The sequenced material came from PBMCs or a T cell subset sorted from them (not recorded which). This clonotype was sampled from an adult woman who had mild COVID-19 (a few samples of this study predate the infection). Cell type and time point are not known. CDR3 loop: CATSDADYYNEQFF. DNA for the CDR3: TGTGCCACCAGTGATGCGGACTACTACAATGAGCAGTTCTTC.